The rows below give T cell receptor beta chains drawn from one sample of a study of blood T cell repertoires in COVID-19. The data were produced by immunoSEQ multiplex PCR, yet TCRdb's version contains in-frame clones alone and is incomplete. The data show hundreds of thousands of clones, approximately 90% seen once. The sample comprised peripheral blood. All receptors come from a woman aged 45-65 years who had recovered from COVID-19. CDR3s include the opening cysteine and the closing phenylalanine or tryptophan. Each record gives: clone size, D gene, V gene, J gene, CDR3 protein, CDR3 DNA. A D gene is named only where the DNA matches it firmly. Expanded clones get a size class; other rows say once, few or many, or leave the size out.

abundance: NA
d_gene: NA
v_gene: TRBV29-1
j_gene: TRBJ1-4
CDR3aa: CSARRDSTNEKLFF
CDR3nt: TGCAGCGCCCGTAGGGACTCAACTAATGAAAAACTGTTTTTT

abundance: NA
d_gene: NA
v_gene: TRBV5-1
j_gene: TRBJ2-3
CDR3aa: CASSLATGLSTDTQYF
CDR3nt: TGCGCCAGCAGCTTGGCCACAGGGCTAAGCACAGATACGCAGTATTTT

abundance: NA
d_gene: TRBD2
v_gene: TRBV15
j_gene: TRBJ2-2
CDR3aa: CATSRGLAANTGELFF
CDR3nt: TGTGCCACCAGCAGAGGACTAGCGGCGAACACCGGGGAGCTGTTTTTT

abundance: NA
d_gene: TRBD1
v_gene: TRBV6-1
j_gene: TRBJ2-7
CDR3aa: CASSEAIQGYEQYF
CDR3nt: TGTGCCAGCAGTGAGGCGATACAGGGGTACGAGCAGTACTTC

abundance: NA
d_gene: NA
v_gene: TRBV7-2
j_gene: TRBJ1-3
CDR3aa: CASSTLSGNTIYF
CDR3nt: TGTGCCAGCAGCACTTTATCGGGAAACACCATATATTTT

abundance: NA
d_gene: NA
v_gene: TRBV4-2
j_gene: TRBJ1-2
CDR3aa: CASSQIRIGDYGYTF
CDR3nt: TGTGCCAGCAGCCAAATACGTATAGGGGACTATGGCTACACCTTC

abundance: NA
d_gene: NA
v_gene: TRBV19
j_gene: TRBJ2-3
CDR3aa: CASNRGGPDTQYF
CDR3nt: TGTGCCAGTAACAGGGGGGGCCCAGATACGCAGTATTTT

abundance: NA
d_gene: NA
v_gene: TRBV6-1
j_gene: TRBJ1-1
CDR3aa: CASSEPGRGTEAFF
CDR3nt: TGTGCCAGCAGTGAACCAGGGCGCGGCACTGAAGCTTTCTTT

abundance: NA
d_gene: NA
v_gene: TRBV24-1
j_gene: TRBJ2-1
CDR3aa: CATSDPSPRFGNEQFF
CDR3nt: TGTGCCACCAGTGATCCTAGCCCCCGCTTTGGCAATGAGCAGTTCTTC

abundance: NA
d_gene: NA
v_gene: TRBV6-2/TRBV6-3
j_gene: TRBJ1-2
CDR3aa: CASSSWSNYGYTF
CDR3nt: TGTGCCAGCAGTTCCTGGAGTAACTATGGCTACACCTTC

abundance: NA
d_gene: NA
v_gene: TRBV19
j_gene: TRBJ2-7
CDR3aa: CASSVPRVNRAYEQYF
CDR3nt: TGTGCCAGTAGTGTCCCGAGGGTTAACCGAGCCTACGAGCAGTACTTC

abundance: NA
d_gene: NA
v_gene: TRBV28
j_gene: TRBJ1-2
CDR3aa: CASSFSGNYGYTF
CDR3nt: TGTGCCAGCAGTTTCTCAGGGAACTATGGCTACACCTTC

abundance: NA
d_gene: NA
v_gene: TRBV28
j_gene: TRBJ2-7
CDR3aa: CASSSYYEQYF
CDR3nt: TGTGCCAGCAGTTCTTACTACGAGCAGTACTTC

abundance: NA
d_gene: NA
v_gene: TRBV7-2
j_gene: TRBJ2-4
CDR3aa: CASSLGVASIQYF
CDR3nt: TGTGCCAGCAGCTTAGGTGTTGCGAGCATTCAGTACTTC

abundance: once
d_gene: NA
v_gene: TRBV20-1
j_gene: TRBJ2-1
CDR3aa: CSASARGWVDEQFF
CDR3nt: TGCAGTGCTAGTGCGCGGGGCTGGGTAGATGAGCAGTTCTTC

abundance: once
d_gene: NA
v_gene: TRBV7-2
j_gene: TRBJ2-1
CDR3aa: CASSLAQGSYNEQFF
CDR3nt: TGTGCCAGCAGCTTAGCACAGGGATCCTACAATGAGCAGTTCTTC

abundance: once
d_gene: NA
v_gene: TRBV19
j_gene: TRBJ1-2
CDR3aa: CATRASWRRGYGYTF
CDR3nt: TGTGCCACCCGGGCCTCTTGGCGAAGGGGCTATGGCTACACCTTC

abundance: NA
d_gene: NA
v_gene: TRBV28
j_gene: TRBJ1-2
CDR3aa: CASSLDTSGYGYTF
CDR3nt: TGTGCCAGCAGCCTGGACACCTCTGGCTATGGCTACACCTTC

abundance: NA
d_gene: TRBD1
v_gene: TRBV28
j_gene: TRBJ1-1
CDR3aa: CASSPQGAHLAEAFF
CDR3nt: TGTGCCAGCAGTCCCCAGGGGGCGCATCTCGCTGAAGCTTTCTTT

abundance: NA
d_gene: TRBD2
v_gene: TRBV5-8
j_gene: TRBJ2-1
CDR3aa: CASSLISRRGRAEQFF
CDR3nt: TGTGCCAGCAGCTTGATTTCGCGGCGCGGGAGAGCGGAGCAGTTCTTC

abundance: NA
d_gene: NA
v_gene: TRBV29-1
j_gene: TRBJ1-1
CDR3aa: CSVVFNTEAFF
CDR3nt: TGCAGCGTTGTCTTTAACACTGAAGCTTTCTTT

abundance: NA
d_gene: TRBD1
v_gene: TRBV18
j_gene: TRBJ1-2
CDR3aa: CASSPPSRQGRDGYTF
CDR3nt: TGTGCCAGCTCGCCACCATCCAGACAGGGAAGGGATGGCTACACCTTC

abundance: NA
d_gene: NA
v_gene: TRBV7-6
j_gene: TRBJ1-5
CDR3aa: CASSPSGNQPQHF
CDR3nt: TGTGCCAGCAGCCCTTCCGGGAATCAGCCCCAGCATTTT

abundance: NA
d_gene: NA
v_gene: TRBV4-3
j_gene: TRBJ1-5
CDR3aa: CASSQKTGQGHQPQHF
CDR3nt: TGCGCCAGCAGCCAAAAGACAGGTCAGGGCCATCAGCCCCAGCATTTT

abundance: NA
d_gene: NA
v_gene: TRBV5-1
j_gene: TRBJ1-1
CDR3aa: CASSLAGANTEAFF
CDR3nt: TGCGCCAGCAGCTTGGCAGGGGCTAACACTGAAGCTTTCTTT

abundance: NA
d_gene: NA
v_gene: TRBV5-1
j_gene: TRBJ1-4
CDR3aa: CASSLWASTNEKLFF
CDR3nt: TGCGCCAGCAGCTTGTGGGCATCAACTAATGAAAAACTGTTTTTT

abundance: once
d_gene: TRBD1
v_gene: TRBV11-2
j_gene: TRBJ1-2
CDR3aa: CASSAWTGDRYGYTF
CDR3nt: TGTGCCAGCAGCGCTTGGACAGGGGATCGCTATGGCTACACCTTC

abundance: few
d_gene: TRBD1
v_gene: TRBV3-1/TRBV3-2
j_gene: TRBJ1-2
CDR3aa: CASSQEKEGALGYTF
CDR3nt: TGTGCCAGCAGCCAAGAAAAGGAGGGGGCGCTCGGCTACACCTTC

abundance: NA
d_gene: TRBD1
v_gene: TRBV27
j_gene: TRBJ1-6
CDR3aa: CASSFAGQGGHSPLHF
CDR3nt: TGTGCCAGCAGTTTCGCCGGACAGGGAGGGCACTCACCCCTCCACTTT

abundance: NA
d_gene: TRBD1
v_gene: TRBV6-5
j_gene: TRBJ1-2
CDR3aa: CASSFSRGQGAGGYTF
CDR3nt: TGTGCCAGCAGTTTCTCCCGTGGACAGGGGGCAGGGGGCTACACCTTC

abundance: NA
d_gene: TRBD1
v_gene: TRBV7-9
j_gene: TRBJ1-4
CDR3aa: CASSATGGGGEKLFF
CDR3nt: TGTGCCAGCAGCGCTACAGGGGGCGGCGGTGAAAAACTGTTTTTT

abundance: NA
d_gene: TRBD2
v_gene: TRBV7-3
j_gene: TRBJ2-3
CDR3aa: CASSPRLAGPDTQYF
CDR3nt: TGTGCCAGCAGCCCAAGACTAGCGGGACCGGATACGCAGTATTTT

abundance: NA
d_gene: TRBD1
v_gene: TRBV29-1
j_gene: TRBJ1-1
CDR3aa: CSATHGTGNTEAFF
CDR3nt: TGCAGCGCCACCCACGGGACAGGGAACACTGAAGCTTTCTTT

abundance: NA
d_gene: NA
v_gene: TRBV7-9
j_gene: TRBJ1-1
CDR3aa: CASSLSSLGRMNTEAFF
CDR3nt: TGTGCCAGCAGCTTAAGCTCTTTGGGCAGAATGAACACTGAAGCTTTCTTT

abundance: NA
d_gene: TRBD1
v_gene: TRBV6-2/TRBV6-3
j_gene: TRBJ2-7
CDR3aa: CASSFGQGWGSYEQYF
CDR3nt: TGTGCCAGCAGTTTTGGACAGGGGTGGGGCTCCTACGAGCAGTACTTC